This T cell receptor (beta chain) was recorded in a study of cytomegalovirus exposure and HLA in healthy donors. CDR3 size: 14 residues. Study results and caveats: For cytomegalovirus status, the classifier reportedly gave diagnoses with high specificity and sensitivity. A later analysis showed TCR association rates differing by HLA locus, peaking at DRB1 and lowest at HLA-C. Earlier analysis found most TCR beta V segments productive about 87% or about 30% of the time.

Amplification used 60 Vbeta primers and 13 Jbeta primers. Profiled with immunoSEQ multiplex PCR; TCRdb holds only in-frame clones, not every one. The table shows roughly 140,000 clones, with around 79% occurring only once. About this clone itself: The antigen is undetermined.

This sequence joins TRBV21-1 and TRBJ1-5; TRBD1 reflects the table's D call only, with no check against the DNA. TRBV21-1 is recorded as a pseudogene. The receptor comes from a man aged 25-45 years in good health and CMV-seropositive. The specimen was PBMCs. For the CDR3, the DNA is TGTGCCAGCAGCGGCCGGGACACTAATCAGCCCCAGCATTTT. Protein product: CASSGRDTNQPQHF.